Sequencing of this T cell receptor beta chain was carried out in a study of blood T cell repertoires in COVID-19. This clone was seen only a few times. Original data processing: Estimated nucleated cell counts came from reference gene primer amplification. TCRdb's table, derived via immunoSEQ multiplex PCR, lists solely in-frame clones and lacks some. The D gene and trimming were derived from the DNA, and the V and J assignments and clone size from that table. The sample contains some 230,000 clones, 70% to 85% of which appear only once. Trimming at V came to 6 bases and at J to 10 bases, leaving 9 bases not matched to a gene. The CDR3 contains 13 residues. The germline CDR1 and CDR2 sequences are SNHLY and FYNNEI. Assignments of participants to cohorts depended upon their own reported clinical history. The recovered donors of Cohort 3 showed two negative PCRs, clearance, or symptom resolution.

This receptor was identified in a man in his forties or fifties who had recovered from COVID-19. The rearrangement uses TRBV2 and TRBJ2-1; 7 bases match TRBD1. The sequenced sample consisted of PBMCs or T cells enriched from blood (not recorded which). The DNA for the CDR3 is TGTGCCAGCAGAGACAGGGCGGTAGGGGAGCAGTTCTTC. Amino acid sequence: CASRDRAVGEQFF.